The 6 T cell receptor beta chains below come from one sample, sequenced in a study of CD8+ T cells in alopecia areata. Treatment reported: oral pan-JAK inhibitor, 5-10 mg twice daily. RNA extraction and reverse transcription yielded cDNA as sequencing template. Profiled with immunoSEQ multiplex PCR; TCRdb holds only in-frame clones, not every one. The sample consists of about 200,000 clones, about three fifths of them appearing once. The sequencing here drew on CD4+ T cells sorted from blood, taken at week 4, from a patient treated with tofacitinib. The receptors stem from a human donor with alopecia areata.

The CDR3 DNA follows: TGCAGCGCGGGACGGCAAGAGACCCAGTACTTC. As protein: CSAGRQETQYF. This rearrangement joins TRBV29-1 to TRBJ2-5; D possibly matches TRBD1 or TRBD2 (5 bases each). Germline assignment: CDR1 SQVTM and CDR2 ANQGSEA. Deletions cut 7 bases from V and 2 bases from J, with 8 bases between. This CDR3 contains 11 residues.

The V and J genes are TRBV7-9 and TRBJ2-7, with 7 bases identical to TRBD1. The CDR3 is 13 residues long. Trimming cost V 1 base and J 6 bases; bases outside gene matches: 3. Germline V lookup: CDR1 SEHNR, CDR2 FQNEAQ (reference sequence). The CDR3 region is CASSLEGAFEQYF. CDR3 DNA sequence: TGTGCCAGCAGCTTAGAGGGGGCCTTCGAGCAGTACTTC. Full variable domain (rest looked up from reference TRBV7-9 and TRBJ2-7): DTGVSQNPRHKITKRGQNVTFRCDPISEHNRLYWYRQTLGQGPEFLTYFQNEAQLEKSRLLSDRFSAERPKGSFSTLEIQRTEQGDSAMYLCASSLEGAFEQYFGPGTRLTVT.

This clone was counted only a few times. V is TRBV6-5 and J is TRBJ2-5; 7 bases are a match to TRBD2. The V gene end was trimmed by 0 bases and the J gene end by 5 bases; junction bases not matched to a gene: 3. The length of the CDR3 is 14 residues. Germline V CDR1 and CDR2: MNHEY, SVGAGI. CDR3 in amino acids: CASSYSGGRETQYF. The CDR3 DNA sequence: TGTGCCAGCAGTTACTCCGGGGGGAGGGAGACCCAGTACTTC.

The sample holds one count of this clone. The CDR3 sequence is CASSHVTSGDTDTQYF. The CDR3 DNA is TGCGCCAGCAGCCACGTGACTAGCGGGGATACAGATACGCAGTATTTT. The chain uses TRBV4-3 and TRBJ2-3; 11 nucleotides agree with TRBD2. V dropped 3 bases and J dropped 3; count of bases not matched to a gene: 5. The germline V gene has CDR1 LGHNA and CDR2 YSLEER. The CDR3 totals 16 residues.

The rearrangement uses TRBV5-1 and TRBJ1-1; weak D call: TRBD1 (5 bases). V was trimmed by 3 bases and J by 2 bases, leaving 11 bases between them. Germline V CDR1 and CDR2: SGHRS, YFSETQ. The CDR3 is made up of 14 amino acids. CDR3: CASSSGPPNTEAFF. Written as DNA, the CDR3 is TGCGCCAGCAGCTCGGGACCGCCCAACACTGAAGCTTTCTTT.

In the case of this clone: The sample carries other DNA sequences with the same CDR3. The rearrangement uses TRBV6-5 and TRBJ2-2; the D is unclear. The germline V gene encodes CDR1 MNHEY and CDR2 SVGAGI. This CDR3 contains 11 residues. Trimming removed 5 bases at V and 4 bases at J, with 2 bases between. CDR3 amino acids: CASSRTGELFF. The DNA of the CDR3 is TGTGCCAGCAGTCGCACCGGGGAGCTGTTTTTT.